This TCR beta chain was recovered during a study of OX40 agonist ivuxolimab in advanced cancers. This table comes from immunoSEQ multiplex PCR, and its TCRdb copy is limited to in-frame clones, with some not included. The table lists 75,000 to 100,000 clones, 84% of them singletons. Points from the study as a whole: CD4+ and CD8+ blood T cells expanded clonally by week 6 at 0.1 to 3.0 mg/kg.

This clone appeared once. Its antigen is as yet unknown. The germline V and J ends were trimmed by 11 bases and 2 bases, with 16 bases remaining between them. The CDR3 contains 14 residues. The germline V gene encodes CDR1 LNHDA and CDR2 SQIVND (reference sequence). V and J are TRBV19 and TRBJ1-3; no clear D gene. The receptor comes from an adult with an advanced solid tumor such as melanoma, head and neck, liver or kidney cancer. The specimen comprised CD4+ or CD8+ T cells sorted from blood, sampled in a trial of the OX40 agonist ivuxolimab. The CDR3 loop is CACQRAPAGNTIYF. As DNA, the CDR3 is TGTGCCTGTCAGAGGGCGCCGGCTGGAAACACCATATATTTT.